This TCR beta chain is drawn from a study of CXCR3-negative and CXCR3-positive naive CD8 T cells. Study-level results: Naive subsets were similarly diverse, while memory CD8+ repertoires were much less diverse. TRBV-TRBJ usage was alike in naive CXCR3-negative and CXCR3-positive cells but differed in memory cells. In cryopreserved cells, CXCR3 expression partially decreased, and fresh PBMCs were used in most assays.

Triplicates of 300,000 or so cells were sorted from each CD8+ T cell subset. A word on this clonotype: Its antigen remains unidentified.

All TRB cDNA libraries came from 5' RACE performed with UMI labels. TCRdb reanalyzed the 5' RACE reads, giving one entry per CDR3 protein sequence and no DNA. Across 6,000 to 8,500 distinct CDR3 sequences, the top ten clones capture 1% to 1.4% of the sample. The CDR3 sequence is 16 residues long. Germline CDR1 reads SSHAT; CDR2 reads FNYEAQ (reference sequence). The origin of this receptor is a human donor in good health. Some clones in this sample may be carry-over from other donors' samples. Sequenced material: naive CXCR3- CD8+ T cells from blood. The subset here: CD45RO-CCR7+CD27+CD95- naive CD8+ T cells lacking CXCR3 (TNR3-). The V call is TRBV7-7, the J call TRBJ2-1. This CDR3 is CASSLALTSSYNEQFF. The variable domain in full, completed from reference TRBV7-7 and TRBJ2-1, reads GAGVSQSPRYKVTKRGQDVTLRCDPISSHATLYWYQQALGQGPEFLTYFNYEAQPDKSGLPSDRFSAERPEGSISTLTIQRTEQRDSAMYRCASSLALTSSYNEQFFGPGTRLTVL.